What follows are 27 T cell receptor beta chains derived from one specimen sequenced in a study of OX40 agonist ivuxolimab in advanced cancers. Produced via immunoSEQ multiplex PCR; TCRdb's table is partial and in-frame only. The table shows 84,000 or so clones, with over 75% occurring only once. The material was CD4+ or CD8+ T cells sorted from blood, obtained in a trial of the OX40 agonist ivuxolimab. The receptors shown here come from an adult with an advanced solid tumor such as melanoma, head and neck, liver or kidney cancer.

The V gene is TRBV5-4, the J gene TRBJ2-3; D gene ambiguous. This CDR3 spans 16 amino acids. V lost 4 bases and J 0 bases, leaving 15 bases between the germline ends. Germline CDR1 SGHNT, CDR2 YYREEE (reference sequence). CDR3 nucleotide sequence: TGTGCCAGCAGCCCCGAGGTGGGAAGGAGCACAGATACGCAGTATTTT. Its translation: CASSPEVGRSTDTQYF. Complete variable domain (other parts from reference TRBV5-4 and TRBJ2-3): ETGVTQSPTHLIKTRGQQVTLRCSSQSGHNTVSWYQQALGQGPQFIFQYYREEENGRGNFPPRFSGLQFPNYSSELNVNALELDDSALYLCASSPEVGRSTDTQYFGPGTRLTVL.

The chain employs TRBV19 and TRBJ2-1; 10 nucleotides line up with TRBD1. CDR1 is LNHDA and CDR2 is SQIVND in the germline V gene (reference sequence). The CDR3 covers 14 residues. With 1 base clipped from V and 8 bases from J, the junction kept 2 bases outside the gene matches. The CDR3 DNA is TGTGCCAGTAGTATAGGACAGGGGGCCTATGAGCAGTTCTTC. Protein product: CASSIGQGAYEQFF.

The CDR3 protein is CASTTDWGARGYTF. In DNA, the CDR3 is TGTGCCAGTACCACTGATTGGGGAGCTAGGGGCTACACCTTC. V and J are TRBV19 and TRBJ1-2; D unresolved. The CDR3 totals 14 residues. In germline, CDR1 is LNHDA, CDR2 SQIVND (reference sequence). Trimming cost V 7 bases and J 8 bases, with 20 bases left between them.

The chain links TRBV23-1 to TRBJ1-1, with 10 bases identical to TRBD1. TRBV23-1 is annotated as an ORF whose role is uncertain. The trim removed 3 bases at V and 1 base at J, leaving 14 bases unmatched. The CDR3 contains 19 residues. The CDR3 sequence is CASSHRVDRGLRWNTEAFF. The CDR3 DNA follows: TGCGCCAGCAGTCACCGTGTCGACAGGGGGCTGCGATGGAACACTGAAGCTTTCTTT.

The chain is built from TRBV5-1 and TRBJ2-1, with D possibly being TRBD2 (6 bases). The CDR3 totals 16 residues. Trimming shortened V by 1 base and J by 8 bases, and 19 bases separated the two germline ends. Germline-derived CDR1 and CDR2 are SGHRS and YFSETQ. CDR3: CASSLSVGFGGDEQFF. CDR3 nucleotide sequence: TGCGCCAGCAGCTTGTCTGTGGGTTTCGGCGGGGATGAGCAGTTCTTC.

Only a few counts were recorded for this clone. The J gene is TRBJ1-3, the V gene TRBV6-1; possible D gene TRBD1, 6 bases. The V end was cut by 5 bases, the J end by 0 bases, with 11 bases between. The CDR3 loop spans 15 amino acids. From germline, CDR1 is MNHNS and CDR2 SASEGT. The CDR3, as DNA: TGTGCCAGCAGTCCGCGACAGGCCTCTGGAAACACCATATATTTT. Translated: CASSPRQASGNTIYF.

The genes are TRBV5-6 and TRBJ1-5; D is possibly TRBD1 (6 bases). CDR1 and CDR2 from the germline V gene are SGHDT and YYEEEE. CDR3 length: 16 amino acids. The ends were cut back, 2 bases at V and 0 bases at J, with 12 bases in the middle. The DNA of the CDR3 is TGTGCCAGCAGCTTCGGACAGCAGTATAGCAATCAGCCCCAGCATTTT. Its translation: CASSFGQQYSNQPQHF.

The V call is TRBV7-3, the J call TRBJ2-1; no clear D. The germline gives CDR1 SGHTA, CDR2 FQGTGA. The V gene lost 2 bases and the J gene lost 7 bases, with 12 bases spanning the gap. The CDR3 is made up of 14 amino acids. For the CDR3, the DNA is TGTGCCAGCAGCTTAGGTTCTCTAGGGAATGAGCAGTTCTTC. Translated, it gives CASSLGSLGNEQFF.

The chain carries TRBV19 and TRBJ1-5, with a weak D call TRBD1 (5 bases). From germline, CDR1 is LNHDA and CDR2 SQIVND (reference sequence). There are 16 residues in the CDR3. The V end was cut by 3 bases, the J end by 3 bases, with 15 bases between. The CDR3 DNA sequence: TGTGCCAGTAGTATGTGGGGAGGGGTCACCAATCAGCCCCAGCATTTT. Protein: CASSMWGGVTNQPQHF.

This sequence joins TRBV5-1 and TRBJ2-1, with 13 nucleotides matching TRBD2. This CDR3 contains 17 residues. Germline assignment: CDR1 SGHRS and CDR2 YFSETQ. Losses at the gene ends were 4 bases for V and 4 bases for J; bases not matched to a gene: 8. CDR3: CASSRGTSGILYNEQFF. In DNA form, the CDR3 reads TGCGCCAGCAGCCGGGGGACTAGCGGGATACTATACAATGAGCAGTTCTTC.

This chain joins TRBV10-3 and TRBJ1-3; D may be TRBD1 (5 bases). V lost 11 bases, J lost 4 bases, and 9 bases lay in between. The germline V gene encodes CDR1 ENHRY and CDR2 SYGVKD. This CDR3 is built from 11 residues. The CDR3 DNA is TGTGCCGCGACAGAGGGAAACACCATATATTTT. It is translated as CAATEGNTIYF.

For the CDR3, the DNA is TGTGCCAGCAGCTTAGAATTCTCAGCGGGGGGCGCCTACGAGCAGTACTTC. Protein product: CASSLEFSAGGAYEQYF. The chain combines TRBV7-3 with TRBJ2-7, with 9 bases identical to TRBD2. The CDR3 runs 17 residues. Germline V gene lookup returns CDR1 SGHTA and CDR2 FQGTGA. The V segment lost 2 bases and the J segment 2 bases; nucleotides outside the gene matches: 10.

A single count supports this clone. The rearrangement uses TRBV19 and TRBJ2-5; tentative D call: TRBD1 (7 bases). CDR3 length: 14 residues. Germline V gene sequence: CDR1 LNHDA, CDR2 SQIVND (reference sequence). The V gene lost 1 base and the J gene lost 5 bases, with 11 bases spanning the gap. The CDR3 coding sequence is TGTGCCAGTAGTATAGGGGCAGGGGGGGAGACCCAGTACTTC. Translation: CASSIGAGGETQYF.

V gene TRBV7-9 combines with J gene TRBJ1-3; possible D gene TRBD1, 5 bases. From germline, CDR1 is SEHNR and CDR2 FQNEAQ (reference sequence). The CDR3 is 15 amino acids. V dropped 3 bases and J dropped 0 bases, with 9 bases sitting between them. CDR3 loop: CASSLEGTSGNTIYF. The CDR3 DNA is TGTGCCAGCAGCTTGGAAGGGACCTCTGGAAACACCATATATTTT.

The chain recombines TRBV9 with TRBJ1-3; D gene unclear. Trimming took off 0 bases at V and 0 bases at J, with 10 bases between the two ends. Germline values: CDR1 SGDLS, CDR2 YYNGEE. The CDR3 is 16 amino acids. The CDR3 protein is CASSVENVVSGNTIYF. CDR3 bases: TGTGCCAGCAGCGTAGAAAACGTCGTCTCTGGAAACACCATATATTTT. Together with reference TRBV9 and TRBJ1-3, the CDR3 gives the full variable domain: DSGVTQTPKHLITATGQRVTLRCSPRSGDLSVYWYQQSLDQGLQFLIQYYNGEERAKGNILERFSAQQFPDLHSELNLSSLELGDSALYFCASSVENVVSGNTIYFGEGSWLTVV.

The chain is built from TRBV19 and TRBJ2-3, with a tentative D call TRBD2 (7 bases). V was clipped by 6 bases and J by 2 bases, with 15 bases between them. Germline CDR1 reads LNHDA; CDR2 reads SQIVND (reference sequence). The CDR3 totals 15 residues. The CDR3, as DNA: TGTGCCAGTAGATATGGCGGGGGCTACACAGATACGCAGTATTTT. It yields the protein CASRYGGGYTDTQYF.

The J gene is TRBJ2-1, the V gene TRBV6-5, with 8 bases fitting TRBD2. The CDR3 consists of 16 residues. The ends lost 2 bases at V and 7 bases at J; junction bases unmatched: 10. The V gene's germline CDR1 is MNHEY and CDR2 SVGAGI. CDR3 nucleotide sequence: TGTGCCAGCAGTTACGCCGGGGGGGCGGGGGAAAATGAGCAGTTCTTC. It specifies CASSYAGGAGENEQFF.

The chain uses TRBV5-1 and TRBJ1-1; D gene ambiguous. The CDR3 sequence is 12 residues long. The germline V gene encodes CDR1 SGHRS and CDR2 YFSETQ. V dropped 5 bases and J dropped 4 bases, with 9 bases sitting between them. CDR3 sequence: CASSDKGTEAFF. The DNA of the CDR3 is TGCGCCAGCAGTGACAAGGGCACTGAAGCTTTCTTT.

This rearrangement joins TRBV19 to TRBJ1-2; 8 nucleotides align to TRBD1. There are 16 residues in the CDR3. The V and J ends lost 2 bases and 0 bases, in that order; junction bases with no gene match: 5. Germline CDR1 is LNHDA and CDR2 is SQIVND (reference sequence). The CDR3 reads CASSIQGARANYGYTF. DNA for the CDR3: TGTGCCAGTAGTATACAGGGGGCGCGGGCTAACTATGGCTACACCTTC.

This clone was recorded only once. The V and J genes are TRBV14 and TRBJ2-7; maybe TRBD1 (6 bases). The germline V and J ends were trimmed by 6 bases and 2 bases, with 14 bases remaining between them. Per germline, CDR1 SGHDN and CDR2 FVKESK. The CDR3 extends over 14 amino acids. The CDR3 sequence: CASRQSGTTYEQYF. The CDR3 DNA reads as TGTGCCAGCAGGCAATCCGGGACAACCTACGAGCAGTACTTC.

The gene calls are TRBV7-6 and TRBJ2-1, with TRBD2 matching over 9 bases. V gave up 4 bases and J gave up 8 bases; unmatched junction bases: 12. Germline values: CDR1 SGHVS, CDR2 FNYEAQ. The length of the CDR3 is 16 residues. The CDR3: CASSSQHLGLADEQFF. CDR3 sequence (DNA): TGTGCCAGCAGCTCCCAGCACCTGGGACTAGCCGATGAGCAGTTCTTC.

The V call is TRBV6-5, the J call TRBJ1-2; maybe TRBD1 (6 bases). The CDR3 spans 10 residues. Deletions cut 8 bases from V and 10 bases from J, with 11 bases between. The germline gives CDR1 MNHEY, CDR2 SVGAGI. The CDR3 bases are TGTGCCAGCTACAGGGAGTACTACACCTTC. Amino acid sequence: CASYREYYTF.

This chain connects TRBV5-6 to TRBJ2-5; the match to TRBD2 covers 10 bases. Per the germline V gene, CDR1 is SGHDT and CDR2 is YYEEEE. V shed 1 base and J 5 bases; nucleotides not matched to a gene: 2. CDR3 size: 14 residues. The CDR3 region has the DNA TGTGCCAGCAGCTTGAAACTAGCGGGGGAGACCCAGTACTTC. This sequence encodes CASSLKLAGETQYF.

The chain uses TRBV15 and TRBJ2-2; 7 positions match TRBD1. Germline V gene sequence: CDR1 LNHNV, CDR2 YYDKDF (reference sequence). CDR3 size: 16 residues. The trim removed 1 base at V and 2 bases at J, leaving 4 bases unmatched. The CDR3 coding sequence is TGTGCCACCAGCAGAGGAACAGGGGTCAACACCGGGGAGCTGTTTTTT. Protein product: CATSRGTGVNTGELFF.

V and J are TRBV7-2 and TRBJ1-2; no clear D gene. V was cut by 5 bases and J by 4 bases, with 11 bases left in between. The CDR3 loop spans 13 amino acids. Germline CDR1 reads SGHTA; CDR2 reads FQGNSA. CDR3 sequence reads: CASSVGRAYGYTF. The CDR3, as DNA: TGTGCCAGCAGCGTTGGGCGGGCCTATGGCTACACCTTC.

This chain uses TRBV7-8 with TRBJ2-3, with D unclear. This CDR3 is 16 amino acids long. V was cut by 5 bases and J by 2 bases, with 17 bases left in between. Germline-derived CDR1 and CDR2 are SGHVS and FQNEAQ. The CDR3 spells CASSRRRFMTTDTQYF. CDR3 coding DNA: TGTGCCAGCAGCAGACGTCGCTTTATGACCACAGATACGCAGTATTTT.

The chain joins TRBV5-1 to TRBJ2-7; D gene ambiguous. V lost 0 bases to trimming and J lost 3 bases, with 10 bases between them. The CDR3 contains 14 residues. The germline V gene has CDR1 SGHRS and CDR2 YFSETQ. The CDR3 bases are TGCGCCAGCAGCTTGGGGCGGTGGAGCTACGAGCAGTACTTC. Residues: CASSLGRWSYEQYF.